This T cell receptor beta chain was profiled in a study of OX40 agonist ivuxolimab in advanced cancers. Generated by immunoSEQ multiplex PCR, the TCRdb table keeps only in-frame clones and is missing some. The table lists about 83,000 clones, about nine tenths of them singletons. This clone was picked up a small number of times. Its specificity is not known. General observations from the study: Relative to CD4+, CD8+ T cells held more expanded clones on average. It was also the case that some nonresponders had low normalized T-cell clonal expansion.

CDR1 and CDR2 (germline): SGHDT, YYEEEE. Trimming removed 4 bases from V and 6 bases from J, with 10 bases in between. The CDR3 totals 12 residues. The J gene is TRBJ1-2, the V gene TRBV5-6; D is unresolved. Source: CD4+ or CD8+ T cells sorted from blood, taken in a trial of the OX40 agonist ivuxolimab. This sequence originates from an adult with an advanced solid tumor such as melanoma, head and neck, liver or kidney cancer. CDR3 loop: CASSPRPDGYTF. CDR3 nucleotide sequence: TGTGCCAGCAGCCCCCGGCCGGATGGCTACACCTTC.